The 10 T cell receptor beta chains reported below all come from one sample, sequenced in a study of early T cells in non-severe SARS-CoV-2 infection. TCRdb reprocessed the 5' RACE reads with MiXCR, giving one entry per CDR3 protein. The sample records approximately 85,000 distinct CDR3 sequences, approximately 13% being singletons. Sequencing used whole blood. These receptors were taken from an adult who was a healthcare worker with PCR-confirmed SARS-CoV-2 infection or an uninfected control (not recorded which).

Many counts were recorded for this clonotype. V is TRBV13 and J is TRBJ1-3; D remains ambiguous. This CDR3 spans 13 amino acids. Germline CDR1 PRHDT, CDR2 FYEKMQ (reference sequence). V was cut by 2 bases and J by 5 bases, with 7 bases left in between. The CDR3 sequence: CASSLFGRNTIYF. The CDR3 nucleotides read TGTGCCAGCAGCTTATTTGGGAGAAACACCATATATTTT.

This clonotype appeared a few times. CDR3 region: CASSSREAGGQGEQFF. As DNA, the CDR3 is TGTGCCAGCAGCTCACGAGAAGCGGGAGGGCAGGGTGAGCAGTTCTTC. The V call is TRBV7-9, the J call TRBJ2-1; TRBD2 agrees at 10 bases. J gave up 9 bases and V 4 bases, and 12 bases lay outside the gene matches. CDR3 length equals 16 residues. The germline CDR1 and CDR2 sequences are SEHNR and FQNEAQ (reference sequence).

The sample holds a few counts of this clonotype. CDR3 loop: CASSRTGQETQYF. In DNA form, the CDR3 reads TGTGCCAGCAGCCGGACAGGTCAAGAGACCCAGTACTTC. J is TRBJ2-5 and V is TRBV7-2; TRBD1 matches at 7 bases. The CDR3 totals 13 residues. CDR1 is SGHTA, CDR2 FQGNSA, per germline. The V gene end was trimmed by 5 bases and the J gene end by 2 bases; junction bases not matched to a gene: 2. Supplemented by reference TRBV7-2 and TRBJ2-5, the full variable domain reads GAGVSQSPSNKVTEKGKDVELRCDPISGHTALYWYRQSLGQGLEFLIYFQGNSAPDKSGLPSDRFSAERTGGSVSTLTIQRTQQEDSAVYLCASSRTGQETQYFGPGTRLLVL.

This rearrangement joins TRBV28 to TRBJ2-3, with D unclear. The CDR3 covers 15 residues. V was trimmed by 4 bases and J by 4 bases, leaving 15 bases between them. Germline CDR1 MDHEN, CDR2 SYDVKM. The CDR3 sequence: CASSSQGGGPDTQYF. CDR3 nucleotides: TGTGCCAGCAGTTCCCAAGGTGGCGGCCCAGATACGCAGTATTTT.

Regarding this clonotype: This sequence may be a read error, since a much larger clone differs from it by one base. This chain links TRBV11-2 with TRBJ2-1; D is ambiguous. CDR3 size: 12 residues. Germline CDR1 and CDR2: SGHAT and FQNNGV. V was shortened by 3 bases and J by 13 bases, with 13 bases between the two germline ends. The CDR3 sequence is CASSFFSKEQFF. CDR3 coding DNA: TGTGCCAGCAGCTTCTTTAGCAAGGAACAGTTCTTC.

The rearrangement joins TRBV7-3 to TRBJ2-3, with 8 bases fitting TRBD2. The CDR3 spans 14 residues. Per the germline V gene, CDR1 is SGHTA and CDR2 is FQGTGA. J was trimmed by 4 bases and V by 6 bases; bases with no gene match: 6. The DNA for the CDR3 is TGTGCCAGCAGTCGGGGGGGCCCCCCAGATACGCAGTATTTT. It translates to CASSRGGPPDTQYF.

This chain uses TRBV29-1 with TRBJ2-2, with D perhaps being TRBD1 or TRBD2 (6 bases each). Germline values: CDR1 SQVTM, CDR2 ANQGSEA. The CDR3 runs to 13 residues. The ends were cut back, 8 bases at V and 7 bases at J, with 17 bases in the middle. The CDR3 here is CSKEGEGGGELFF. CDR3 coding DNA: TGCAGCAAGGAGGGAGAAGGGGGCGGGGAGCTGTTTTTT.

The chain joins TRBV6-6 to TRBJ1-1; the D gene is possibly TRBD1 (6 bases). The CDR3 contains 16 residues. Per the germline V gene, CDR1 is MNHNY and CDR2 is SVGAGI (reference sequence). The V and J ends lost 5 bases and 5 bases respectively, with 21 bases between them. The CDR3 region is CASSQIGGHIWTEAFF. The DNA for the CDR3 is TGTGCCAGCAGTCAGATCGGGGGGCATATTTGGACTGAAGCTTTCTTT.

This clonotype was observed a few times. The rearrangement links TRBV20-1 to TRBJ1-1; no firm D call. The V gene lost 3 bases and the J gene lost 4 bases, with 12 bases spanning the gap. This CDR3 contains 13 residues. Germline V gene data show CDR1 as DFQATT and CDR2 as SNEGSKA (reference sequence). CDR3 DNA sequence: TGCAGTGCTAGCGTAGGGCCGCTCACTGAAGCTTTCTTT. This gives the protein CSASVGPLTEAFF.

This clonotype was counted between two and nine times. The J gene is TRBJ2-2, the V gene TRBV7-2; D is perhaps TRBD2 (5 bases). Germline CDR1 SGHTA, CDR2 FQGNSA. V shed 3 bases and J shed 6 bases, with 11 bases lying between them. The CDR3 runs to 14 residues. The CDR3 nucleotides are TGTGCCAGCAGCTTTACTAGTGGGGCCGGGGAGCTGTTTTTT. This encodes CASSFTSGAGELFF.